Shown below are 8 T cell receptor beta chains from a single sample sequenced in a study of cytomegalovirus exposure and HLA in healthy donors. With 60 Vbeta and 13 Jbeta primers, the PCR was carried out. Here immunoSEQ multiplex PCR was the method, and the copy in TCRdb shows in-frame clones only, minus some. Of roughly 150,000 clones listed, approximately 71% are singletons. The sequenced sample was PBMCs. The receptors were sampled from a man aged 30-40 years in good health and CMV-seropositive.

CDR3 DNA: TGTGCCAGCAGCGTAGATCTTGCGGTAAGCACAGATACGCAGTATTTT. Protein sequence: CASSVDLAVSTDTQYF. J is TRBJ2-3 and V is TRBV9; the D is unclear. Germline-derived CDR1 and CDR2 are SGDLS and YYNGEE. This CDR3 has 16 amino acids. Trimming removed 0 bases from V and 0 bases from J, with 11 bases in between.

The genes are TRBV2 and TRBJ1-5; D gene ambiguous. This CDR3 region has 15 residues. Germline assignment: CDR1 SNHLY and CDR2 FYNNEI. Deletions cut 3 bases from V and 7 bases from J, with 16 bases between. CDR3 bases: TGTGCCAGCAGTGATGGGGTACAGCGGAACCAGCCCCAGCATTTT. Amino acids: CASSDGVQRNQPQHF.

The chain links TRBV28 to TRBJ1-2; D gene ambiguous. The germline V gene has CDR1 MDHEN and CDR2 SYDVKM. Trimming took off 5 bases at V and 1 base at J, with 11 bases between the two ends. The CDR3 spans 14 residues. The CDR3 DNA reads as TGTGCCAGCAGTCGTTCGGGAGTTAACTATGGCTACACCTTC. Translating gives CASSRSGVNYGYTF.

The chain carries TRBV6-5 and TRBJ1-1, with TRBD1 identical over 7 bases. The V and J ends lost 6 bases and 3 bases, in that order; junction bases with no gene match: 1. CDR1 is MNHEY, CDR2 SVGAGI, per germline. The CDR3 consists of 12 residues. CDR3 sequence: CASSTGDTEAFF. DNA of the CDR3: TGTGCCAGCAGCACAGGGGACACTGAAGCTTTCTTT.

This clone occurred a few times. This sequence joins TRBV10-2 and TRBJ1-1; 8 positions match TRBD1. V trimming: 7 bases; J trimming: 6 bases; junction bases outside the gene matches: 10. Per germline, CDR1 WSHSY and CDR2 SAAADI. CDR3 length equals 14 residues. The CDR3 nucleotides read TGCGCCAGCACGCGAGGACAGGGAGCCCCTGAAGCTTTCTTT. This translates into CASTRGQGAPEAFF.

This clone appeared a single time. V and J are TRBV7-3 and TRBJ2-3, with TRBD1 identical over 9 bases. The length of the CDR3 is 16 residues. Trimming cost V 4 bases and J 2 bases; bases outside gene matches: 7. Germline CDR1 and CDR2: SGHTA and FQGTGA. The CDR3 DNA follows: TGTGCCAGCAGCTCCCCCCGGGACAGGGCCACAGATACGCAGTATTTT. As protein: CASSSPRDRATDTQYF.

The chain carries TRBV11-2 and TRBJ2-1; a possible D gene is TRBD2 (6 bases). Trimming pared 0 bases from V and 0 bases from J, leaving 12 bases between. The CDR3 is made up of 17 amino acids. Germline V CDR1 and CDR2: SGHAT, FQNNGV. DNA of the CDR3: TGTGCCAGCAGCTTAGATAGTTCGGGAGCCTCCTACAATGAGCAGTTCTTC. It specifies CASSLDSSGASYNEQFF.

This CDR3 reads CASRDRVGANVLTF. Here the CDR3 DNA reads TGTGCCTCCCGCGACAGGGTTGGGGCCAACGTCCTGACTTTC. This chain uses TRBV19 with TRBJ2-6; 7 bases align to TRBD1. The CDR3 loop spans 14 amino acids. V trimming: 11 bases; J trimming: 3 bases; junction bases outside the gene matches: 7. Germline lookup yields CDR1 LNHDA and CDR2 SQIVND (reference sequence). Using reference TRBV19 and TRBJ2-6 for the parts outside the CDR3, the full variable domain is DGGITQSPKYLFRKEGQNVTLSCEQNLNHDAMYWYRQDPGQGLRLIYYSQIVNDFQKGDIAEGYSVSREKKESFPLTVTSAQKNPTAFYLCASRDRVGANVLTFGAGSRLTVL.